The 26 T cell receptor beta chains below come from one sample, sequenced in a study of T cell responses to AZD1222 COVID-19 vaccine. Libraries were prepared by immunoSEQ multiplex PCR; TCRdb keeps only in-frame clonotypes and omits some of them. The data hold roughly 150,000 clones, with 91% observed a single time. This specimen consisted of peripheral blood, obtained on day 0 of AZD1222 vaccination. The receptors originated from an adult in good health.

The rearrangement joins TRBV2 to TRBJ2-1; TRBD2 matches 12 bases. Trimming removed 6 bases from V and 6 bases from J; junction bases left unmatched: 3. The germline CDR1 and CDR2 sequences are SNHLY and FYNNEI. This CDR3 spans 14 amino acids. In DNA, the CDR3 is TGTGCCAGCAGCCCTAGCGGGAGGGCCAATGAGCAGTTCTTC. Protein sequence: CASSPSGRANEQFF.

The rearrangement links TRBV14 to TRBJ1-1; no clear D. V lost 0 bases and J lost 5, with 7 bases in between. The CDR3 runs 13 residues. Germline CDR1 reads SGHDN; CDR2 reads FVKESK. CDR3 nucleotides: TGTGCCAGCAGCCAAGATCTGGGGACTGAAGCTTTCTTT. Translating gives CASSQDLGTEAFF. The variable domain in full, with the rest retrieved from reference TRBV14 and TRBJ1-1, is EAGVTQFPSHSVIEKGQTVTLRCDPISGHDNLYWYRRVMGKEIKFLLHFVKESKQDESGMPNNRFLAERTGGTYSTLKVQPAELEDSGVYFCASSQDLGTEAFFGQGTRLTVV.

This clone was seen only once. V and J are TRBV5-4 and TRBJ2-1; D possibly corresponds to TRBD2 (5 bases). The CDR3 has 17 residues. The V gene's germline CDR1 is SGHNT and CDR2 YYREEE (reference sequence). Trimming took off 0 bases at V and 0 bases at J, with 13 bases between the two ends. The CDR3 is CASSLALARGSYNEQFF. The CDR3 DNA reads TGTGCCAGCAGCTTGGCCTTAGCGAGAGGCTCCTACAATGAGCAGTTCTTC.

This clone was seen only once. J is TRBJ1-2 and V is TRBV6-4, with D maybe TRBD1 (6 bases). This CDR3 is built from 13 residues. Deletions cut 0 bases from V and 8 bases from J, with 10 bases between. Germline CDR1 MRHNA, CDR2 SNTAGT. The CDR3 protein is CASSDSPGVGYTF. DNA for the CDR3: TGTGCCAGCAGTGACTCTCCAGGGGTAGGCTACACCTTC.

The CDR3 loop reads CATRDTYYGYTF. CDR3 bases: TGTGCCACCAGGGACACCTACTATGGCTACACCTTC. This chain connects TRBV6-5 to TRBJ1-2; D perhaps matches TRBD1 (6 bases). V was trimmed by 10 bases and J by 3 bases, leaving 12 bases between them. Per germline, CDR1 MNHEY and CDR2 SVGAGI. CDR3 length: 12 residues.

The chain links TRBV16 to TRBJ2-1, with TRBD1 matching 10 bases. CDR3 size: 16 residues. Germline V CDR1 and CDR2: KGHSY, FQNENV. With V trimmed by 4 bases and J by 2 bases, 5 bases remained unmatched. CDR3 sequence (DNA): TGTGCCAGCAGCCCCTCCGGGACAGGGGCCTACAATGAGCAGTTCTTC. It encodes CASSPSGTGAYNEQFF. Looking up the rest from reference TRBV16 and TRBJ2-1 gives the full variable domain: GEEVAQTPKHLVRGEGQKAKLYCAPIKGHSYVFWYQQVLKNEFKFLISFQNENVFDETGMPKERFSAKCLPNSPCSLEIQATKLEDSAVYFCASSPSGTGAYNEQFFGPGTRLTVL.

The sample holds one count of this clone. The chain joins TRBV19 to TRBJ1-5, with a possible D match to TRBD1 (5 bases). The CDR3 length is 15 residues. V was trimmed by 4 bases and J by 0 bases, leaving 10 bases between them. Germline values: CDR1 LNHDA, CDR2 SQIVND (reference sequence). The CDR3 loop reads CASSKSGNSNQPQHF. The CDR3 coding sequence is TGTGCCAGTAGTAAATCAGGGAATAGCAATCAGCCCCAGCATTTT.

The chain's CDR3 is CASSPQIITGELFF. CDR3 DNA sequence: TGCGCCAGCAGCCCCCAGATCATAACCGGGGAGCTGTTTTTT. The gene calls are TRBV4-1 and TRBJ2-2; the D is unclear. This CDR3 has 14 residues. V shed 4 bases and J shed 5 bases, with 11 bases lying between them. The germline gives CDR1 MGHRA, CDR2 YSYEKL.

V and J are TRBV7-2 and TRBJ2-3, with TRBD2 as a possible D gene (6 bases). V was cut by 5 bases and J by 4 bases, with 16 bases left in between. This CDR3 spans 15 amino acids. Germline V gives CDR1 SGHTA, CDR2 FQGNSA. Here the CDR3 DNA reads TGTGCCAGCAGCCCCGGGGGTAGCGTGGCAGATACGCAGTATTTT. Its protein product is CASSPGGSVADTQYF.

The chain uses TRBV12-3 or TRBV12-4 and TRBJ2-3; tentatively, D is TRBD1 (5 bases). The CDR3 is made up of 12 amino acids. V lost 6 bases and J lost 2, with 6 bases in between. In DNA form, the CDR3 reads TGTGCCAGCAGCAGGGCCACAGATACGCAGTATTTT. It encodes CASSRATDTQYF.

This clone was seen once. V is TRBV7-9 and J is TRBJ1-2; 8 bases are shared with TRBD1. This CDR3 region has 12 residues. Trimming at V came to 3 bases and at J to 10 bases, leaving 4 bases not matched to a gene. CDR1 is SEHNR, CDR2 FQNEAQ, per germline (reference sequence). The CDR3 loop reads CASSFGTGIYTF. In DNA, the CDR3 is TGTGCCAGCAGCTTCGGGACAGGCATCTACACCTTC.

The rearrangement links TRBV6-1 to TRBJ2-7; TRBD2 agrees at 14 bases. The V segment lost 4 bases and the J segment 7 bases; nucleotides outside the gene matches: 9. Looked up from germline, CDR1 is MNHNS and CDR2 is SASEGT. There are 16 residues in the CDR3. The DNA for the CDR3 is TGTGCCAGCAGTGGAGAGACTAGCGGGAGGGCGCGTGAGCAGTACTTC. It yields the protein CASSGETSGRAREQYF.

The CDR3 here is CASSPMTGNTEAFF. CDR3 bases: TGTGCCAGTAGTCCGATGACAGGGAACACTGAAGCTTTCTTT. This chain joins TRBV19 and TRBJ1-1, with D possibly matching TRBD1 (6 bases). CDR1 is LNHDA, CDR2 SQIVND, per germline (reference sequence). Trimming pared 5 bases from V and 1 base from J, leaving 11 bases between. The CDR3 is 14 amino acids. The entire variable domain, with the rest obtained from reference TRBV19 and TRBJ1-1, is as follows: DGGITQSPKYLFRKEGQNVTLSCEQNLNHDAMYWYRQDPGQGLRLIYYSQIVNDFQKGDIAEGYSVSREKKESFPLTVTSAQKNPTAFYLCASSPMTGNTEAFFGQGTRLTVV.

CDR3 nucleotide sequence: TGTGCCAGCAGTTACGCCGGCGGGAGAGGCGAGCAGTACTTC. This gives the protein CASSYAGGRGEQYF. The chain uses TRBV6-5 and TRBJ2-7; 7 bases fit TRBD2. The CDR3 consists of 14 residues. The trim removed 2 bases at V and 6 bases at J, leaving 7 bases unmatched. The germline gives CDR1 MNHEY, CDR2 SVGAGI.

The chain couples TRBV4-1 to TRBJ1-5; weak D call: TRBD1 (5 bases). CDR1 and CDR2 from the germline V gene are MGHRA and YSYEKL. V shed 0 bases and J shed 0 bases, with 6 bases lying between them. This CDR3 contains 15 residues. The CDR3: CASSQEGTSNQPQHF. Written as DNA, the CDR3 is TGCGCCAGCAGCCAAGAGGGGACTAGCAATCAGCCCCAGCATTTT.

This clone was seen just once. This chain connects TRBV7-3 to TRBJ2-2, with D possibly being TRBD1 (6 bases). With 3 bases removed from V and 5 bases from J, the gap between germline ends came to 13 bases. Germline V CDR1 and CDR2: SGHTA, FQGTGA. The CDR3 runs 15 residues. The CDR3 region is CASSLDRGGTGELFF. As DNA, the CDR3 is TGTGCCAGCAGCTTGGACAGAGGCGGGACCGGGGAGCTGTTTTTT.

The gene calls are TRBV19 and TRBJ2-1; D ambiguous. The CDR3 has 15 amino acids. Trimming took 4 bases from V and 3 from J, leaving 13 bases between them. Per germline, CDR1 LNHDA and CDR2 SQIVND (reference sequence). CDR3 sequence (DNA): TGTGCCAGTAGTAGGGGTAGGGCAATCTACAATGAGCAGTTCTTC. Encoded protein: CASSRGRAIYNEQFF. The variable domain in full, with the rest retrieved from reference TRBV19 and TRBJ2-1, is DGGITQSPKYLFRKEGQNVTLSCEQNLNHDAMYWYRQDPGQGLRLIYYSQIVNDFQKGDIAEGYSVSREKKESFPLTVTSAQKNPTAFYLCASSRGRAIYNEQFFGPGTRLTVL.

The V call is TRBV5-5, the J call TRBJ2-7; D possibly uses TRBD1 or TRBD2 (5 bases each). Germline CDR1 reads SGHKS; CDR2 reads YYEKEE (reference sequence). Deletions cut 0 bases from V and 2 bases from J, with 9 bases between. The CDR3 length is 14 residues. The CDR3 bases are TGTGCCAGCAGCTTGGGGGACGGCCCCTACGAGCAGTACTTC. Encoded protein: CASSLGDGPYEQYF.

The J gene is TRBJ1-1, the V gene TRBV4-1, with D unclear. The CDR3 loop spans 13 amino acids. Germline V gene sequence: CDR1 MGHRA, CDR2 YSYEKL. Trimming stripped 1 base from V and 6 bases from J, with 9 bases between. CDR3 DNA sequence: TGCGCCAGCAGCCAAGGTCGTAGGGCTGAAGCTTTCTTT. It encodes CASSQGRRAEAFF.

The chain employs TRBV30 and TRBJ1-2, with TRBD1 matching 7 bases. CDR3 length equals 12 residues. Trimming cost V 5 bases and J 5 bases; bases outside gene matches: 5. Germline CDR1 and CDR2: GTSNPN and SVGIG (reference sequence). The CDR3 region is CAWAGQPYGYTF. CDR3 sequence (DNA): TGTGCCTGGGCGGGACAGCCGTATGGCTACACCTTC. Looking up the rest from reference TRBV30 and TRBJ1-2 gives the full variable domain: SQTIHQWPATLVQPVGSPLSLECTVEGTSNPNLYWYRQAAGRGLQLLFYSVGIGQISSEVPQNLSASRPQDRQFILSSKKLLLSDSGFYLCAWAGQPYGYTFGSGTRLTVV.

CDR3 coding DNA: TGTGCCAGCACTATGCAGGGGGTCCACACTGAAGCTTTCTTT. Translated: CASTMQGVHTEAFF. The gene calls are TRBV5-6 and TRBJ1-1; 7 bases map to TRBD1. This CDR3 region has 14 residues. Germline CDR1 is SGHDT and CDR2 is YYEEEE. J was trimmed by 3 bases and V by 6 bases; bases with no gene match: 8.

The CDR3 sequence: CASSVRREVNTGELFF. CDR3 nucleotides: TGTGCCAGCAGCGTTCGGCGGGAGGTCAACACCGGGGAGCTGTTTTTT. The chain uses TRBV9 and TRBJ2-2; 8 bases align to TRBD2. The CDR3 length is 16 residues. Germline lookup yields CDR1 SGDLS and CDR2 YYNGEE. The V and J ends lost 2 bases and 2 bases, in that order; junction bases with no gene match: 5.

The V gene is TRBV4-3, the J gene TRBJ1-3; weak D call: TRBD1 (6 bases). The ends were cut back, 0 bases at V and 4 bases at J, with 19 bases in the middle. In germline, CDR1 is LGHNA, CDR2 YSLEER. The CDR3 spans 18 residues. The CDR3 nucleotides are TGCGCCAGCAGCCAAGAGTGGGGGGGCGGACAGCCGGGAAACACCATATATTTT. Protein: CASSQEWGGGQPGNTIYF.

This rearrangement joins TRBV7-8 to TRBJ1-1; D gene unclear. Germline V gene lookup returns CDR1 SGHVS and CDR2 FQNEAQ. This CDR3 spans 13 amino acids. The V end was cut by 5 bases, the J end by 4 bases, with 11 bases between. This CDR3 is CASSKGLITEAFF. CDR3 in DNA: TGTGCCAGCAGCAAGGGCTTAATCACTGAAGCTTTCTTT.

With regard to this clone: Other DNA sequences in the same sample also yield this CDR3. V and J are TRBV7-9 and TRBJ1-5; the D gene is possibly TRBD1 (6 bases). V lost 3 bases to trimming and J lost 8 bases, with 11 bases between them. Germline loops: CDR1 SEHNR, CDR2 FQNEAQ (reference sequence). There are 13 residues in the CDR3. The CDR3 is CASSFRGPEPQHF. The CDR3 nucleotides read TGTGCCAGCAGCTTTCGGGGGCCTGAGCCCCAGCATTTT.

The gene calls are TRBV9 and TRBJ2-3; D unresolved. Trimming cost V 2 bases and J 2 bases, with 15 bases left between them. The germline V gene encodes CDR1 SGDLS and CDR2 YYNGEE. This CDR3 spans 16 amino acids. The CDR3 DNA reads as TGTGCCAGCAGCGTCCCTAAGCAGGCAAACACAGATACGCAGTATTTT. This gives the protein CASSVPKQANTDTQYF.